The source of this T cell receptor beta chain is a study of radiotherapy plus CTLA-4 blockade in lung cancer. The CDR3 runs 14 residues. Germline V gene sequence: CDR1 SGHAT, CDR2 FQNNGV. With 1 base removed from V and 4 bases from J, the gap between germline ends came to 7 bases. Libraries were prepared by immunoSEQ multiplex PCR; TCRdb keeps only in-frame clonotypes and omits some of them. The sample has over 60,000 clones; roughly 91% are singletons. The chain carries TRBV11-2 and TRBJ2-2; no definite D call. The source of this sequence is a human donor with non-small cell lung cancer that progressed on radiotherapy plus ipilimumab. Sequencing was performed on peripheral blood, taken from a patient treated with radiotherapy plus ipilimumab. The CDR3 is CASSLAAGTGELFF. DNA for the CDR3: TGTGCCAGCAGCTTAGCGGCAGGCACCGGGGAGCTGTTTTTT. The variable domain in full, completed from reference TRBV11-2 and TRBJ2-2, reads EAGVAQSPRYKIIEKRQSVAFWCNPISGHATLYWYQQILGQGPKLLIQFQNNGVVDDSQLPKDRFSAERLKGVDSTLKIQPAKLEDSAVYLCASSLAAGTGELFFGEGSRLTVL.